This T cell receptor beta chain is from a study of shared clonotypes between healthy human individuals. Whole-study findings and limits: Naive subsets typically showed greater estimated richness than memory subsets.

The CDR3 has 9 residues. Germline V gives CDR1 MGHRA, CDR2 YSYEKL. The table lists this clone with a few counts. The target antigen is unknown. One end of the junction is discordant with germline, which a read error may explain. How the authors handled the data: ImmunoSEQ only sent back junction sequences with no quality scores, so filtering was done differently. The method was immunoSEQ multiplex PCR; TCRdb's version includes in-frame clones alone and lacks a portion of them. The DNA gave D and trimming, while V, J and clone size come from that table. The profile shows roughly 1,000,000 clones, around 78% of them singletons.

This sequence originates from a man younger than 30 in good health. Some clones in this sample may be carry-over from other donors' samples. The rearrangement uses TRBV4-1 and TRBJ1-1; D might be TRBD1 (5 bases). What was sequenced was memory CD4+ T cells from PBMCs. The sample's subset: CD45RA-negative fraction. CDR3 amino acids: CASSPGPVF. In DNA form, the CDR3 reads TGCGCCAGCAGCCCGGGACCGGTCTTT.